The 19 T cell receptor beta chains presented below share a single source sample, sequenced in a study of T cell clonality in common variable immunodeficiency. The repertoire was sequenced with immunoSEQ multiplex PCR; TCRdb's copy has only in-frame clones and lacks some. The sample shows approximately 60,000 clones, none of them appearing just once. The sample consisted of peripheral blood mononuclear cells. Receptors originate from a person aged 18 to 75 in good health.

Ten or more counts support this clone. Incomplete CDR3 DNA: TGTGCCAGCACGGCGGGAGGGAGAAATGAG. This encodes CASTAGGRNE. In full, the CDR3 is CASTAGGRNEQFF. The chain employs TRBV5-4 and TRBJ2-1; 9 positions agree with TRBD2. The CDR3 end falls 3 residues outside the read, so it is completed with the germline J gene. The CDR3 runs 13 residues. Germline V gene lookup returns CDR1 SGHNT and CDR2 YYREEE (reference sequence). Trimming removed 6 bases from V and 7 bases from J; junction bases left unmatched: 5.

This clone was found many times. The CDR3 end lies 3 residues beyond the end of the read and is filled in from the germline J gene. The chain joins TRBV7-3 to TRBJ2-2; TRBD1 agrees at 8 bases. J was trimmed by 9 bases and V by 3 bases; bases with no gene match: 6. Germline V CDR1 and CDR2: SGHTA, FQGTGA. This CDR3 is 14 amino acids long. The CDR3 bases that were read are TGTGCCAGCAGCTTTGGACAGGGCAGCAGGGAG. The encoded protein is CASSFGQGSRE. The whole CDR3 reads CASSFGQGSRELFF.

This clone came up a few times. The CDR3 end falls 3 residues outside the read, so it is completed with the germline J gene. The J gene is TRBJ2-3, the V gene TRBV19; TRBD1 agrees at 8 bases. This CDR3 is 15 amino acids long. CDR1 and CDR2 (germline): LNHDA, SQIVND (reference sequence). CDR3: CASRKGSGGHQPQYF. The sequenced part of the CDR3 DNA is TGTGCCAGTAGAAAAGGCTCAGGGGGCCATCAGCCG.

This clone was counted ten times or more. The CDR3 sequence: CASSPDGGHVHGYTF. The DNA read from the CDR3 is TGTGCCAGCTCACCAGATGGGGGACATGTTCACGGC. V and J are TRBV18 and TRBJ1-2, with a tentative D call TRBD1 (6 bases). The sequenced fragment ends 3 residues before the CDR3 boundary, so the rest is inferred from the germline J gene. CDR1 and CDR2 from the germline V gene are KGHSH and LQKENI. This CDR3 is 15 amino acids long.

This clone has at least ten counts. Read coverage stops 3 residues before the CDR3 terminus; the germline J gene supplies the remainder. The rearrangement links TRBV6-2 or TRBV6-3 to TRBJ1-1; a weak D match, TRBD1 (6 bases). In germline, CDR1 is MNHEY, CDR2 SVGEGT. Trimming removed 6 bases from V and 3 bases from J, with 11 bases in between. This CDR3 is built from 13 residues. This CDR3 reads CASSLRGDTEAFF. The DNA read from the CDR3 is TGTGCCAGCAGCCTCAGGGGTGACACTGAA.

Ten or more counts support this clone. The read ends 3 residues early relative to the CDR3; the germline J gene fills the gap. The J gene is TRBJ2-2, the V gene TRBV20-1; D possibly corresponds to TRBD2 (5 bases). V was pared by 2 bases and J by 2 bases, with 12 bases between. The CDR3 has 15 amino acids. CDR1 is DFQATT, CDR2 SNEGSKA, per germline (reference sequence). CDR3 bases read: TGCAGTGCTAGATCCCGGACTCACAACACCGGGGAG. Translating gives CSARSRTHNTGE. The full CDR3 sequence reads CSARSRTHNTGELFF.

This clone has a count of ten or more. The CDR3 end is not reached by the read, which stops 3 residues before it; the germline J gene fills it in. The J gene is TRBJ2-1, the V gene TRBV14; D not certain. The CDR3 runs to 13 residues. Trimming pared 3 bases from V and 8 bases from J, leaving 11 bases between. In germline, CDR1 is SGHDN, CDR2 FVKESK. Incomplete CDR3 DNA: TGTGCCAGCAGCCACATCGCGACATATGAG. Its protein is CASSHIATYE. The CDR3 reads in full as CASSHIATYEQFF.

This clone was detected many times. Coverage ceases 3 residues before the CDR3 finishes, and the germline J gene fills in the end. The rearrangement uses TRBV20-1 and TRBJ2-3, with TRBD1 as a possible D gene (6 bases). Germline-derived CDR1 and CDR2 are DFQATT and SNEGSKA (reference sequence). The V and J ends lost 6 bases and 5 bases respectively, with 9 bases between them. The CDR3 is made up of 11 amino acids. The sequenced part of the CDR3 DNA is TGCAGTGCAAAAGGGGGAGATACG. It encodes CSAKGGDT. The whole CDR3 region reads CSAKGGDTQYF.

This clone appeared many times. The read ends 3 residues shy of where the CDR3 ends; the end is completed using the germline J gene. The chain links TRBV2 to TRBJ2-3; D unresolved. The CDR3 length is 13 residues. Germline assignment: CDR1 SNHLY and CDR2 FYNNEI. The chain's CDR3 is CASSERYQETQYF. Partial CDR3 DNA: TGTGCCAGCAGTGAACGCTACCAAGAGACG.

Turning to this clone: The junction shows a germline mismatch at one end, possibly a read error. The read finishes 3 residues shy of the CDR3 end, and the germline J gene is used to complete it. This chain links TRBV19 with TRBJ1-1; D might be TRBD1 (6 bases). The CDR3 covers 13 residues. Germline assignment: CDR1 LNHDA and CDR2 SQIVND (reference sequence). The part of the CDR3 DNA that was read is TGTGCCAGTATTTTCCAGGGGAACGCTGAG. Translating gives CASIFQGNAE. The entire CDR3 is CASIFQGNAEAFF.

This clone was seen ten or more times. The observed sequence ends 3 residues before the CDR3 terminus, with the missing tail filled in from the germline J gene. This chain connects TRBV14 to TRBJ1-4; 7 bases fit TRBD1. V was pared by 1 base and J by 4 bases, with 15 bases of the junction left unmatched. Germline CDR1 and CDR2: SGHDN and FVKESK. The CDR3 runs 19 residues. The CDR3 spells CASSQGATIRQGVNEKLFF. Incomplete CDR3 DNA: TGTGCCAGCAGCCAAGGTGCTACTATCCGACAGGGCGTTAATGAAAAA.

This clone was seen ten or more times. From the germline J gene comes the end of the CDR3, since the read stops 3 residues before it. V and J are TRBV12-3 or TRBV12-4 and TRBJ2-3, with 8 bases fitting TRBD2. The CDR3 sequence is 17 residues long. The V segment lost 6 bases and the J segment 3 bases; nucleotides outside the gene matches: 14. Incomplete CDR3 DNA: TGTGCCAGCAGAGGGCTAGCGGGTGAGGGGGGGACAGATACG. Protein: CASRGLAGEGGTDT. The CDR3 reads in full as CASRGLAGEGGTDTQYF.

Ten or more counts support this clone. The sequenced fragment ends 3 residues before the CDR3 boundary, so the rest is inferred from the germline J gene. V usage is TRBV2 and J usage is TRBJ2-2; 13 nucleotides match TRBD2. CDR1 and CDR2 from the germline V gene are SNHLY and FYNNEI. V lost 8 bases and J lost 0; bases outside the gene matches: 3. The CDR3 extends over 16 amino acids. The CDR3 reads CASSGTSGANTGELFF. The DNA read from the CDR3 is TGTGCCAGCTCGGGGACTAGCGGGGCGAACACCGGGGAG.

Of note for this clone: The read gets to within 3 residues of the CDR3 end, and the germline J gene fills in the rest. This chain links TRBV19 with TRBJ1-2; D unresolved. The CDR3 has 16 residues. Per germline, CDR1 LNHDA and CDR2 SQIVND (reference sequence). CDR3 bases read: TGTGCCAGTAGTAGCGGACTAGCGGGGAGGGCAGATACC. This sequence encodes CASSSGLAGRADT. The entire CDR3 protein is CASSSGLAGRADTYTF.

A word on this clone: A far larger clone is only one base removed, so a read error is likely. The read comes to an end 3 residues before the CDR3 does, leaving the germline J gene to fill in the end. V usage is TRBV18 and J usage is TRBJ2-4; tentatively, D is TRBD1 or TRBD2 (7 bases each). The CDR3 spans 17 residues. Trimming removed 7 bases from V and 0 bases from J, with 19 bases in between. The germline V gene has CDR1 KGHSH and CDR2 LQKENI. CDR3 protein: CASFPQGGGIAKNIQYF. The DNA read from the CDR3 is TGTGCCAGCTTCCCCCAGGGAGGGGGCATAGCCAAAAACATT.

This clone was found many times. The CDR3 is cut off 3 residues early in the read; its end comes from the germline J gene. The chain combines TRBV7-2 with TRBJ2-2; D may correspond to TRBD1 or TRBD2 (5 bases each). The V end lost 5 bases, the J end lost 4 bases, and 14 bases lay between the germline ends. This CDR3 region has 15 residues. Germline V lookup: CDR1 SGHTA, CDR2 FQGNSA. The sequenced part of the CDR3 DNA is TGTGCCAGCAGCCCTAGGGGAGCAACCACCGGGGAG. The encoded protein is CASSPRGATTGE. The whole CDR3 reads CASSPRGATTGELFF.

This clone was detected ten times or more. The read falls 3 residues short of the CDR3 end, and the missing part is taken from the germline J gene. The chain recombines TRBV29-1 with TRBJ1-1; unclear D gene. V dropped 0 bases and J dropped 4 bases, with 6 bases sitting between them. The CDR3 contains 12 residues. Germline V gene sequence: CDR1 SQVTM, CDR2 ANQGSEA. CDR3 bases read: TGCAGCGTTGAAGATCTCGGCACTGAA. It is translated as CSVEDLGTE. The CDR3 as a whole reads CSVEDLGTEAFF.

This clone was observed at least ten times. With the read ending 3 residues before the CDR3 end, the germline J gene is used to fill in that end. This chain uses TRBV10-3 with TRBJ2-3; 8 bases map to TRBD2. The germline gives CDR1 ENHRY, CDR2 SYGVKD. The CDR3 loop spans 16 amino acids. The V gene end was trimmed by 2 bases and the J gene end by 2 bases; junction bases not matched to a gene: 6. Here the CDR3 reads CAISEALAENTDTQYF. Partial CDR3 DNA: TGTGCCATCAGTGAGGCACTAGCGGAGAACACAGATACG.

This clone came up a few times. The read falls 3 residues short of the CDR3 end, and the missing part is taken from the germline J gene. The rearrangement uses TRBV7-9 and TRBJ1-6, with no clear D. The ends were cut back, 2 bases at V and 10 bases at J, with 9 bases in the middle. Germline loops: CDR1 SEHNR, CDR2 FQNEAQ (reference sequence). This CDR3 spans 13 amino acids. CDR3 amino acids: CASSLLEWSPLHF. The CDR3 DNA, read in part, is TGTGCCAGCAGCTTATTAGAGTGGTCACCC.